These 30 T cell receptor beta chains originate from one sample sequenced in a study of cytomegalovirus exposure and HLA in healthy donors. The PCR contained 60 Vbeta and 13 Jbeta primers. Sequenced by immunoSEQ multiplex PCR; TCRdb stores in-frame clones only, minus some. This sample has 150,000 to 200,000 clones; almost 80% occur once, and the top ten carry approximately 9.8%. Specimen: PBMCs. These receptors were obtained from a man aged 18 to 30 in good health and CMV-seropositive.

CDR3 in amino acids: CASSLLLGGPSYNEQFF. Written as DNA, the CDR3 is TGTGCCAGCAGTTTACTGTTAGGGGGACCATCCTACAATGAGCAGTTCTTC. The V and J genes are TRBV27 and TRBJ2-1, with TRBD1 as a possible D gene (6 bases). Germline loops: CDR1 MNHEY, CDR2 SMNVEV (reference sequence). The CDR3 loop spans 17 amino acids. Trimming took 2 bases from V and 1 from J, leaving 15 bases between them.

The chain combines TRBV9 with TRBJ1-1; D perhaps matches TRBD1 (6 bases). Germline V gene sequence: CDR1 SGDLS, CDR2 YYNGEE. Trimming removed 4 bases from V and 3 bases from J, with 10 bases in between. This CDR3 has 13 amino acids. CDR3 DNA sequence: TGTGCCAGCAGCCAAGGGACACACACTGAAGCTTTCTTT. It specifies CASSQGTHTEAFF.

This chain uses TRBV7-3 with TRBJ2-2; maybe TRBD1 (5 bases). The V gene lost 5 bases and the J gene lost 5 bases, with 9 bases spanning the gap. The germline V gene has CDR1 SGHTA and CDR2 FQGTGA. This CDR3 is 13 amino acids long. CDR3 amino acids: CASSTPGTGELFF. CDR3 DNA: TGTGCCAGCAGCACCCCAGGGACCGGGGAGCTGTTTTTT. Full variable domain (outside the CDR3, taken from reference TRBV7-3 and TRBJ2-2): GAGVSQTPSNKVTEKGKYVELRCDPISGHTALYWYRQSLGQGPEFLIYFQGTGAADDSGLPNDRFFAVRPEGSVSTLKIQRTERGDSAVYLCASSTPGTGELFFGEGSRLTVL.

For this clone: The junction and the germline gene differ at one end; a read error may be behind it. The rearrangement uses TRBV19 and TRBJ1-2; possible D gene TRBD1, 5 bases. This CDR3 has 14 amino acids. Germline CDR1 and CDR2: LNHDA and SQIVND (reference sequence). CDR3 in DNA: TGTGCCAGTAGTATAGATTGGTTCTCCGGGGGGACCTCCTTC. This gives the protein CASSIDWFSGGTSF.

The J gene is TRBJ2-7, the V gene TRBV7-9; TRBD1 agrees at 9 bases. Unmatched junction bases numbered 11, after V lost 5 bases and J lost 6 bases. The CDR3 consists of 15 residues. CDR1 SEHNR and CDR2 FQNEAQ come from the germline V gene (reference sequence). The CDR3 bases are TGTGCCAGCAGCCACTGGGACAGGGAAATCGTCGAGCAGTACTTC. Residues: CASSHWDREIVEQYF.

This clone was seen only a few times. The V call is TRBV7-2, the J call TRBJ1-2; TRBD1 matches at 12 bases. CDR3 length equals 15 residues. In germline, CDR1 is SGHTA, CDR2 FQGNSA. Trimming took 4 bases from V and 8 from J; bases not matched to a gene: 8. CDR3 sequence reads: CASSSGTGGVVGYTF. The CDR3 nucleotides are TGTGCCAGCAGCTCCGGGACAGGGGGCGTAGTCGGCTACACCTTC.

On this clone itself: The sample carries other DNA sequences with the same CDR3. The CDR3 is CASSVGVGGSYEQYF. The CDR3 DNA follows: TGTGCCAGCAGCGTAGGCGTGGGGGGTTCCTACGAGCAGTACTTC. The rearrangement joins TRBV9 to TRBJ2-7; perhaps TRBD2 as D (6 bases). The V gene's germline CDR1 is SGDLS and CDR2 YYNGEE. The ends were cut back, 0 bases at V and 1 base at J, with 11 bases in the middle. This CDR3 region has 15 residues.

This clone was picked up one time. The chain links TRBV4-1 to TRBJ2-3; 7 bases fit TRBD2. CDR3 length equals 19 residues. Per the germline V gene, CDR1 is MGHRA and CDR2 is YSYEKL. After removal of 4 bases from V and 0 bases from J, the junction contained 16 bases not matched to a gene. CDR3 amino acids: CASSLYPLTSVTSTDTQYF. The CDR3 coding sequence is TGCGCCAGCAGCCTGTACCCACTAACTAGCGTTACTAGCACAGATACGCAGTATTTT.

The chain recombines TRBV6-6 with TRBJ2-7; tentatively, D is TRBD1 (5 bases). The CDR3 length is 14 residues. The germline V gene encodes CDR1 MNHNY and CDR2 SVGAGI (reference sequence). Between the trimmed V and J ends, which lost 6 bases and 3 bases, there was a span of 15 bases. The CDR3 DNA sequence: TGTGCCAGCAGAGCCACAGGATTCTTCTACGAGCAGTACTTC. Translated, it gives CASRATGFFYEQYF.

Concerning this clone itself: Other DNA sequences from this sample encode an identical CDR3 as well. The rearrangement uses TRBV6-5 and TRBJ1-1; a possible D gene is TRBD1 (5 bases). V was clipped by 2 bases and J by 5 bases, with 9 bases between them. Germline V lookup: CDR1 MNHEY, CDR2 SVGAGI. CDR3 size: 13 residues. CDR3 loop: CASSYGGGTEAFF. CDR3 bases: TGTGCCAGCAGTTACGGGGGGGGGACTGAAGCTTTCTTT.

The chain links TRBV27 to TRBJ1-1, with 8 nucleotides matching TRBD1. CDR1 is MNHEY, CDR2 SMNVEV, per germline (reference sequence). The CDR3 has 14 residues. Germline trimming cut 3 bases from V and 3 bases from J; bases unmatched to any gene: 3. This CDR3 reads CASSLQGADTEAFF. The CDR3 nucleotides read TGTGCCAGCAGTTTGCAGGGGGCTGACACTGAAGCTTTCTTT.

The chain joins TRBV28 to TRBJ1-2; the D is unclear. The CDR3 has 12 amino acids. Germline values: CDR1 MDHEN, CDR2 SYDVKM. V lost 5 bases, J lost 4 bases, and 8 bases lay in between. The CDR3: CASSTALYGYTF. Written as DNA, the CDR3 is TGTGCCAGCAGTACAGCACTCTATGGCTACACCTTC.

The chain carries TRBV29-1 and TRBJ1-2, with 7 bases fitting TRBD1. CDR3 length equals 13 residues. Trimming took 5 bases from V and 6 from J; bases not matched to a gene: 9. The germline V gene encodes CDR1 SQVTM and CDR2 ANQGSEA. CDR3 sequence: CSVIKGGANGYTF. For the CDR3, the DNA is TGCAGCGTTATCAAAGGGGGCGCAAATGGCTACACCTTC. Looking up the rest from reference TRBV29-1 and TRBJ1-2 gives the full variable domain: SAVISQKPSRDICQRGTSLTIQCQVDSQVTMMFWYRQQPGQSLTLIATANQGSEATYESGFVIDKFPISRPNLTFSTLTVSNMSPEDSSIYLCSVIKGGANGYTFGSGTRLTVV.

Only one count was recorded for this clone. This chain connects TRBV7-9 to TRBJ1-2; 9 bases are a match to TRBD1. Trimming took 4 bases from V and 6 from J; bases not matched to a gene: 6. The CDR3 runs to 14 residues. The germline gives CDR1 SEHNR, CDR2 FQNEAQ (reference sequence). In nucleotides, the CDR3 is TGTGCCAGCAGCTCGGACAGGGGAACGGATGGCTACACCTTC. Encoded protein: CASSSDRGTDGYTF.

For the CDR3, the DNA is TGTGCCAGCAGATCCCCACACCGTCAGGACATTCAGTACTTC. Encoded protein: CASRSPHRQDIQYF. The rearrangement links TRBV6-5 to TRBJ2-4, with unresolved D. The germline CDR1 and CDR2 sequences are MNHEY and SVGAGI. CDR3 length: 14 amino acids. V lost 6 bases to trimming and J lost 8 bases, with 17 bases between them.

The chain couples TRBV15 to TRBJ2-1; 7 bases agree with TRBD2. Germline V lookup: CDR1 LNHNV, CDR2 YYDKDF (reference sequence). The ends lost 8 bases at V and 5 bases at J; junction bases unmatched: 12. CDR3 length equals 15 residues. The chain's CDR3 is CATSRRTSENNEQFF. The CDR3 nucleotides are TGTGCCACCTCCCGCCGGACTAGTGAGAACAATGAGCAGTTCTTC.

The table lists this clone with a count of one. The V gene is TRBV4-1, the J gene TRBJ2-2, with 8 positions matching TRBD1. Germline values: CDR1 MGHRA, CDR2 YSYEKL. With V trimmed by 0 bases and J by 2 bases, 5 bases remained unmatched. The CDR3 runs 17 residues. CDR3 nucleotide sequence: TGCGCCAGCAGCCAAGACAAGGCAGGGGGCAACACCGGGGAGCTGTTTTTT. Its protein product is CASSQDKAGGNTGELFF.

The chain joins TRBV5-5 to TRBJ2-5; 8 nucleotides agree with TRBD1. CDR1 and CDR2 (germline): SGHKS, YYEKEE (reference sequence). Unmatched junction bases numbered 16, after V lost 4 bases and J lost 5 bases. This CDR3 region has 17 residues. The CDR3 loop is CASSLGQGGGVFETQYF. CDR3 sequence (DNA): TGTGCCAGCAGCCTCGGACAGGGCGGTGGTGTGTTTGAGACCCAGTACTTC.

CDR3 bases: TGTGCCAGCAGCTTGAATCTACCTCGTCAGTACTTC. Its protein product is CASSLNLPRQYF. V is TRBV7-2 and J is TRBJ2-7; no reliable D call. CDR1 SGHTA and CDR2 FQGNSA come from the germline V gene. Deletions cut 3 bases from V and 10 bases from J, with 13 bases between. The CDR3 covers 12 residues.

Notes on this clone: One end of the junction fails to match germline, which may point to a read error. This rearrangement joins TRBV19 to TRBJ2-1; maybe TRBD2 (6 bases). There are 15 residues in the CDR3. CDR1 and CDR2 from the germline V gene are LNHDA and SQIVND (reference sequence). The CDR3 is CASNPSRDSNNEQFF. CDR3 sequence (DNA): TGTGCCAGTAACCCTTCCCGGGACTCCAACAATGAGCAGTTCTTC.

This chain uses TRBV27 with TRBJ2-5; a possible D gene is TRBD1 (6 bases). Germline V gives CDR1 MNHEY, CDR2 SMNVEV (reference sequence). The CDR3 length is 16 residues. Trimming left V 1 base short and J 5 bases short, with 17 bases between. The CDR3 sequence is CASSLWDTKGRETQYF. The CDR3 bases are TGTGCCAGCAGTTTATGGGACACTAAAGGGCGTGAGACCCAGTACTTC.

This clone was counted a few times. This rearrangement joins TRBV6-5 to TRBJ1-2, with D maybe TRBD1 (5 bases). Per the germline V gene, CDR1 is MNHEY and CDR2 is SVGAGI. Trimming took 4 bases from V and 8 from J, leaving 14 bases between them. The CDR3 has 13 amino acids. The CDR3 sequence: CASSSPWGWGYTF. The CDR3 region has the DNA TGTGCCAGCAGTTCGCCGTGGGGCTGGGGCTACACCTTC.

This chain connects TRBV4-1 to TRBJ2-7; 9 bases are shared with TRBD1. The germline CDR1 and CDR2 sequences are MGHRA and YSYEKL. The CDR3 runs to 18 residues. The V and J ends lost 0 bases and 6 bases, in that order; junction bases with no gene match: 15. The CDR3 protein is CASSQDPPFTQGAGEQYF. Written as DNA, the CDR3 is TGCGCCAGCAGCCAAGATCCCCCCTTTACACAGGGGGCCGGCGAGCAGTACTTC.

J is TRBJ2-7 and V is TRBV10-2; possibly TRBD2 for D (5 bases). The V gene's germline CDR1 is WSHSY and CDR2 SAAADI. The CDR3 length is 13 residues. V was pared by 9 bases and J by 3 bases, with 15 bases between. In DNA, the CDR3 is TGCGCCAGGGCGACGGGAAGATACTACGAGCAGTACTTC. Amino acid sequence: CARATGRYYEQYF.

V usage is TRBV9 and J usage is TRBJ2-7, with D tentatively TRBD2 (5 bases). The CDR3 runs 15 residues. Trimming stripped 4 bases from V and 4 bases from J, with 18 bases between. Germline V gives CDR1 SGDLS, CDR2 YYNGEE. The CDR3 coding sequence is TGTGCCAGCAGCCCGGGATTCTCCGAGATATACGAGCAGTACTTC. It translates to CASSPGFSEIYEQYF.

This clone was seen only once. This chain uses TRBV5-5 with TRBJ1-2; 10 bases line up with TRBD1. Germline trimming cut 2 bases from V and 4 bases from J; bases unmatched to any gene: 5. Germline V gene lookup returns CDR1 SGHKS and CDR2 YYEKEE (reference sequence). This CDR3 spans 15 amino acids. The chain's CDR3 is CASSLTTGGTYGYTF. The DNA of the CDR3 is TGTGCCAGCAGCTTAACGACAGGGGGCACCTATGGCTACACCTTC. Using reference TRBV5-5 and TRBJ1-2 for the parts outside the CDR3, the full variable domain is DAGVTQSPTHLIKTRGQQVTLRCSPISGHKSVSWYQQVLGQGPQFIFQYYEKEERGRGNFPDRFSARQFPNYSSELNVNALLLGDSALYLCASSLTTGGTYGYTFGSGTRLTVV.

This clone was observed a handful of times. The gene calls are TRBV2 and TRBJ1-2; possible D gene TRBD1, 5 bases. Germline CDR1 SNHLY, CDR2 FYNNEI. This CDR3 has 14 amino acids. The V and J ends lost 3 bases and 3 bases respectively, with 11 bases between them. This CDR3 reads CASSDLGGDYGYTF. The CDR3 DNA follows: TGTGCCAGCAGTGATTTGGGGGGGGACTATGGCTACACCTTC. The full variable domain, rest sourced from reference TRBV2 and TRBJ1-2, is EPEVTQTPSHQVTQMGQEVILRCVPISNHLYFYWYRQILGQKVEFLVSFYNNEISEKSEIFDDQFSVERPDGSNFTLKIRSTKLEDSAMYFCASSDLGGDYGYTFGSGTRLTVV.

This rearrangement joins TRBV7-2 to TRBJ1-2; 8 bases fit TRBD1. The CDR3 length is 14 residues. In germline, CDR1 is SGHTA, CDR2 FQGNSA. The ends lost 5 bases at V and 4 bases at J; junction bases unmatched: 6. The CDR3 DNA reads TGTGCCAGCAGCCCACAGGGGGGCTCCTATGGCTACACCTTC. Its protein is CASSPQGGSYGYTF. The full variable domain, its missing parts supplied by reference TRBV7-2 and TRBJ1-2, is GAGVSQSPSNKVTEKGKDVELRCDPISGHTALYWYRQSLGQGLEFLIYFQGNSAPDKSGLPSDRFSAERTGGSVSTLTIQRTQQEDSAVYLCASSPQGGSYGYTFGSGTRLTVV.

The chain uses TRBV10-1 and TRBJ1-1; D may be TRBD1 (5 bases). The CDR3 is made up of 13 amino acids. Germline CDR1 WNHNN, CDR2 SYGVQD (reference sequence). Trimming cost V 6 bases and J 2 bases, with 10 bases left between them. DNA for the CDR3: TGCGCCAGCAGAACGACAGCCAACACTGAAGCTTTCTTT. It encodes CASRTTANTEAFF.

The chain recombines TRBV4-2 with TRBJ1-1, with 9 bases fitting TRBD1. V dropped 4 bases and J dropped 6; count of bases not matched to a gene: 12. The CDR3 contains 16 residues. Germline CDR1 LGHNA, CDR2 YNFKEQ. CDR3 bases: TGTGCCAGCAGCCCCCCCATGGGACAGGGAAACCCTGAAGCTTTCTTT. Translation: CASSPPMGQGNPEAFF.